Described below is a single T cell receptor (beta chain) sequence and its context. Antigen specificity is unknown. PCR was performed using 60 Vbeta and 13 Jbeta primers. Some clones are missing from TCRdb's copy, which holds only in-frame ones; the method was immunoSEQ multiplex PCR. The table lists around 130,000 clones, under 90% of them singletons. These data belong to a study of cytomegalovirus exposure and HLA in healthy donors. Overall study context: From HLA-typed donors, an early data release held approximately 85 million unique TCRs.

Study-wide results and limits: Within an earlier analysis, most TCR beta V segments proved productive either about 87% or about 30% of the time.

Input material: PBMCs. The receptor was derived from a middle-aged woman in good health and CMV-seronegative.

In nucleotides, the CDR3 is TGTGCCAGCAGCCAAAAGCAACAGATCTCTGGAAACACCATATATTTT. Its protein product is CASSQKQQISGNTIYF. The V gene is TRBV14, the J gene TRBJ1-3; D not resolved. With 2 bases removed from V and 0 bases from J, the gap between germline ends came to 11 bases. The CDR3 covers 16 residues. Germline CDR1 reads SGHDN; CDR2 reads FVKESK.